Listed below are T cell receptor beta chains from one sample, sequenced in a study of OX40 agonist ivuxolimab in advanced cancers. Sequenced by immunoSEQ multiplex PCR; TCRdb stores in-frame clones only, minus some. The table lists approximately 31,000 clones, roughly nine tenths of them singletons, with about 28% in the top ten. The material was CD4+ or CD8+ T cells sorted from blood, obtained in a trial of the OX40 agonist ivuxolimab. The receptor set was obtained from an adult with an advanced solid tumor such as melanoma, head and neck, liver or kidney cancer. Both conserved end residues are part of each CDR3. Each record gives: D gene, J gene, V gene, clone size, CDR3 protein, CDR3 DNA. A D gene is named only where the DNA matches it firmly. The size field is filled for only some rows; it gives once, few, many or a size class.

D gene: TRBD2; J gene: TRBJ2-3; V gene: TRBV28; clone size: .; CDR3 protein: CASSLPVAGADTQYF; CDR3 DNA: TGTGCCAGCAGTTTACCTGTAGCGGGAGCAGATACGCAGTATTTT
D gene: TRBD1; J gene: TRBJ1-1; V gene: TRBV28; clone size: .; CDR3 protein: CASSLETGFVTEAFF; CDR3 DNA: TGTGCCAGCAGTTTGGAGACAGGGTTTGTCACTGAAGCTTTCTTT
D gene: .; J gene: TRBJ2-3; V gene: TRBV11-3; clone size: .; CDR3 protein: CASSLGTSRFTDTQYF; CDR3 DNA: TGTGCCAGCAGCTTAGGAACTAGCAGGTTCACAGATACGCAGTATTTT
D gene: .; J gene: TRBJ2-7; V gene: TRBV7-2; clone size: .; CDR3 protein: CASTLSGGAYEQYF; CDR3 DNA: TGTGCCAGCACCCTTTCGGGGGGCGCTTACGAGCAGTACTTC
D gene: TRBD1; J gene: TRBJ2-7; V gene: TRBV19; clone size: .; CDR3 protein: CASSISTGAYEQYF; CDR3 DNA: TGTGCCAGTAGTATCAGTACAGGGGCCTACGAGCAGTACTTC
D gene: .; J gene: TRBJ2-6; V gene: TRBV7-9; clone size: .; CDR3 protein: CASSWAGSGANVLTF; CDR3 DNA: TGTGCCAGCAGCTGGGCGGGATCTGGGGCCAACGTCCTGACTTTC
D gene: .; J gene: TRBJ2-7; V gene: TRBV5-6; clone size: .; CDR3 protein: CASSPGDEYEQYF; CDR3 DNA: TGTGCCAGCAGCCCCGGAGATGAATACGAGCAGTACTTC
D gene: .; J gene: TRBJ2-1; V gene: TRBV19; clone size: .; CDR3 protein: CASSIAGFYNEQFF; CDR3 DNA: TGTGCCAGTAGTATAGCGGGGTTTTACAATGAGCAGTTCTTC
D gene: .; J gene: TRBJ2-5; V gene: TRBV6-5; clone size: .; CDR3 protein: CASSSSIGDLMYF; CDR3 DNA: TGTGCCAGCAGTTCGTCCATTGGGGATCTCATGTACTTC
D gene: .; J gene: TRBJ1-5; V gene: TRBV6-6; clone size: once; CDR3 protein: CASSYGDYQPQHF; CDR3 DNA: TGTGCCAGCAGCTACGGGGACTATCAGCCCCAGCATTTT
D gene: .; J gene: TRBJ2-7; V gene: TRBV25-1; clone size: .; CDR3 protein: CASSPAPLVEQYF; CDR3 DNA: TGTGCCAGCAGCCCTGCCCCATTGGTCGAGCAGTACTTC
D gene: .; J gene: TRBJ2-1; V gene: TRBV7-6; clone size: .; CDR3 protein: CASISGNEQFF; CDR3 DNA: TGTGCCAGCATCTCTGGCAATGAGCAGTTCTTC
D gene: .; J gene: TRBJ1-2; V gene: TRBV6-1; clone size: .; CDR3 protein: CASRAHYGYTF; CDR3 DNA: TGTGCCAGCAGGGCTCACTATGGCTACACCTTC
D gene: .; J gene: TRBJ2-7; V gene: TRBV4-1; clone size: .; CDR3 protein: CASSQGGAAWGNQYEQYF; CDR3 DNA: TGCGCCAGCAGCCAAGGGGGGGCTGCCTGGGGGAACCAGTACGAGCAGTACTTC
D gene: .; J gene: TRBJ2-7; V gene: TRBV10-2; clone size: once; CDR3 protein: CASSDYAEQYF; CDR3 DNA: TGCGCCAGCAGTGATTATGCGGAGCAGTACTTC
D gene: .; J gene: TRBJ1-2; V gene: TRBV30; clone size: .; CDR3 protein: CAWSVSQNYGYTF; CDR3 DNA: TGTGCCTGGAGTGTCTCGCAGAACTATGGCTACACCTTC
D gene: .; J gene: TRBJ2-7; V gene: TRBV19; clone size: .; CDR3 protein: CASSTGRAPYEQYF; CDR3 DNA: TGTGCCAGTAGCACCGGGCGAGCCCCCTACGAGCAGTACTTC
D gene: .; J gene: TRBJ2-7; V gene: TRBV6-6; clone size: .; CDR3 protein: CASSPGQPPYEQYF; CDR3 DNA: TGTGCCAGCAGTCCGGGACAACCACCCTACGAGCAGTACTTC
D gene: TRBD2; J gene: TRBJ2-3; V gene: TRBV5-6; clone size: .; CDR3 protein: CASSSTSGGATDTQYF; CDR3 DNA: TGTGCCAGCAGCTCGACTAGCGGGGGGGCCACAGATACGCAGTATTTT
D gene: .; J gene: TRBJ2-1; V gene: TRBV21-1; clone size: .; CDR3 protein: CASSKSLRGGLTDNEQFF; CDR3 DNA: TGTGCCAGCAGCAAATCTCTGCGGGGGGGCCTGACGGACAATGAGCAGTTCTTC
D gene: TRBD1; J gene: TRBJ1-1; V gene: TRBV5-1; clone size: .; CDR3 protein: CASSDRDRTTEAFF; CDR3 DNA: TGCGCCAGCAGCGACCGGGACAGGACCACTGAAGCTTTCTTT